The clone carrying this T cell receptor beta chain was detected only once. Its specificity is not known. A sample-barcoded 5' primer and a J-beta primer mix were used in a second PCR of about 7 to 12 cycles. The template-switch adaptor was a 5' adaptor with 12 random nucleotides. It tagged each cDNA molecule. Individual samples furnished no less than 2.5 million CDR3-containing paired-end reads apiece. TCRdb ran MiXCR on the 5' RACE reads and lists one entry per CDR3 protein. The sample holds around 1.7 million distinct CDR3 sequences; 28% are singletons and the top ten take 7.7%. This specimen comes from a study of blood T cells in healthy people across ages. With each sample, at least 5.5 micrograms of total RNA were extracted. Points from the study as a whole: TCR beta diversity, measured per million T cells, fell in a roughly linear way with age.

The CDR3 has 15 amino acids. The V end was cut by 0 bases, the J end by 2 bases, with 9 bases between. Per the germline V gene, CDR1 is SGHRS and CDR2 is YFSETQ. The chain employs TRBV5-1 and TRBJ1-3; tentative D call: TRBD1 (5 bases). The TCR was taken from a woman in her twenties or thirties in good health. Specimen: blood. The DNA of the CDR3 is TGCGCCAGCAGCTTGGAGGGGCAGCCTGGAAACACCATATATTTT. Residues: CASSLEGQPGNTIYF.